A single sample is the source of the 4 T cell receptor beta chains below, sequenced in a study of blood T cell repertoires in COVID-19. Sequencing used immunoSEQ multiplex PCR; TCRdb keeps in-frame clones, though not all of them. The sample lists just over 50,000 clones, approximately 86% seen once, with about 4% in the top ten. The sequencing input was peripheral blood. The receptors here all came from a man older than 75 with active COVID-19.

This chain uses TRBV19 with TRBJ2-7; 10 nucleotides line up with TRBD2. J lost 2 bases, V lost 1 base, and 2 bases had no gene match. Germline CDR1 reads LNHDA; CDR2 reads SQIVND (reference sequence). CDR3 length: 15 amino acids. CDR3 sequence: CASSIALAGAYEQYF. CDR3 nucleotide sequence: TGTGCCAGTAGTATAGCGCTAGCGGGAGCCTACGAGCAGTACTTC.

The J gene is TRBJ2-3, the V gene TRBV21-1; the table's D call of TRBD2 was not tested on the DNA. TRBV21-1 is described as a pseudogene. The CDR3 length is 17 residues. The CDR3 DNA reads TGTGCCAGCAGCAATGCCCCTCGGGGGTATAGCACAGATACGCAGTATTTT. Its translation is CASSNAPRGYSTDTQYF.

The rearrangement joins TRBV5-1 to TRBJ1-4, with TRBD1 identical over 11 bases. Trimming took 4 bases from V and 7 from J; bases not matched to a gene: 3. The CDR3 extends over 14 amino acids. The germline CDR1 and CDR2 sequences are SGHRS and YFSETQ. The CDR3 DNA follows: TGCGCCAGCAGCCGTGGGACAGGGGGTGAAAAACTGTTTTTT. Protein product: CASSRGTGGEKLFF. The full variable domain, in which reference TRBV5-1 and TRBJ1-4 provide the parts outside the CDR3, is KAGVTQTPRYLIKTRGQQVTLSCSPISGHRSVSWYQQTPGQGLQFLFEYFSETQRNKGNFPGRFSGRQFSNSRSEMNVSTLELGDSALYLCASSRGTGGEKLFFGSGTQLSVL.

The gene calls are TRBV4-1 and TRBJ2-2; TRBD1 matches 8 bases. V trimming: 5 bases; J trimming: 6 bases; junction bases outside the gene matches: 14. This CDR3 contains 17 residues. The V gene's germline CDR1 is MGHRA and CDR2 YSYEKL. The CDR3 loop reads CASSNLLRGPVAGELFF. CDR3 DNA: TGCGCCAGCAGCAACCTGCTCAGGGGGCCCGTCGCCGGGGAGCTGTTTTTT.